A selection of T cell receptor beta chains follows, all from one sample in a study of human T cells and chemical hapten exposure. From the RACE reads, TCRdb called clonotypes with MiXCR, one entry per CDR3 protein. The sample contains 200,000 to 300,000 distinct CDR3 sequences, about 9.4% of which appear only once. The source was whole blood, collected in connection with sensitization to the hapten diphenylcyclopropenone (DPC). The receptors derive from a woman in her forties with alopecia areata. Some clones in this sample may be carry-over from other donors' samples. The conserved cysteine and the conserved F or W are not part of the CDR3 here.

J gene	V gene	CDR3 protein
TRBJ1-2	TRBV20-1	SADGTEPTNYGYT
TRBJ2-7	TRBV24-1	ATSDSYRDYEQY
TRBJ2-3	TRBV28	ASSSPGEDGTQY
TRBJ1-4	TRBV6-6	ASEVRASEKLF
TRBJ1-4	TRBV9	ASSVGGVNEKLF
TRBJ1-3	TRBV6-5	ASSYSSRPLRNTIY
TRBJ2-6	TRBV12-3/TRBV12-4	ASSTLREPSLRANVLT
TRBJ1-1	TRBV6-5	ASREGQDRKAF
TRBJ2-1	TRBV11-3	ASSLDLARANEQF
TRBJ1-4	TRBV2	ASTRTGGAEKLF
TRBJ2-3	TRBV4-3	ASSQEPAGHHTQY
TRBJ2-1	TRBV6-5	GAVSSYNEQF
TRBJ2-7	TRBV20-1	SAGPLQGARYEQY
TRBJ2-5	TRBV6-2/TRBV6-3	ASSPGLAGGGETQY
TRBJ2-2	TRBV15	ATSRGLAGVTGELF
TRBJ2-1	TRBV10-3	AISESVAGAYEQF
TRBJ2-2	TRBV5-1	ASSSQGTGELF
TRBJ2-3	TRBV2	ASSGQGRRDTQY
TRBJ2-7	TRBV6-5	ASSYFGGVQY